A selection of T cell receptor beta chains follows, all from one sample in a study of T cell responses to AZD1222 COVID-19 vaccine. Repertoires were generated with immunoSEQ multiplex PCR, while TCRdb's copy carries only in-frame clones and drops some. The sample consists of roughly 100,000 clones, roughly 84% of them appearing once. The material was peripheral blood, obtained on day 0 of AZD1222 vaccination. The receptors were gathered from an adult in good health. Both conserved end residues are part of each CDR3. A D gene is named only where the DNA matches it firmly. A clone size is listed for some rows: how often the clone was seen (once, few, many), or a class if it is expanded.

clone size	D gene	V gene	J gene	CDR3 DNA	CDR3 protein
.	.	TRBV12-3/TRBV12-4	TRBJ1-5	TGTGCCAGCAGTTTCGGCGTCCAGCCCCAGCATTTT	CASSFGVQPQHF
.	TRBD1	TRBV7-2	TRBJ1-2	TGTGCCAGCAGCCAAGTCGTGTCAGGGGGGGATGGCTACACCTTC	CASSQVVSGGDGYTF
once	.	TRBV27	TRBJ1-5	TGTGCCAGCAGGAAGGAGGCCCTTGGCAATCAGCCCCAGCATTTT	CASRKEALGNQPQHF
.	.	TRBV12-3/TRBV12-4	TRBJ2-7	TGTGCCAGCGGGGTAGGCTACGAGCAGTACTTC	CASGVGYEQYF
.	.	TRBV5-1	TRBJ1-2	TGCGCCAGCAGGCCGGGGACTTACTATGGCTACACCTTC	CASRPGTYYGYTF
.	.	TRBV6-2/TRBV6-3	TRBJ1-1	TGTGCCAGCAGCACCGGGACGGCGGGCACTGAAGCTTTCTTT	CASSTGTAGTEAFF
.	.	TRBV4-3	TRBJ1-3	TGCGCCAGCAGCCAGGGGCCAGACTCTGGAAACACCATATATTTT	CASSQGPDSGNTIYF
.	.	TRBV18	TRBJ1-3	TGTGCCAGCTCAACTATTGCAGGCGAAAACACCATATATTTT	CASSTIAGENTIYF
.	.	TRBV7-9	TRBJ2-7	TGTGCCAGCAGCCGGAGGGACGAGCAGTACTTC	CASSRRDEQYF
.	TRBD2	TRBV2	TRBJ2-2	TGTGCCAGCAAACAATCTAGCGGGAGGGCCGGCGGGGAGCTGTTTTTT	CASKQSSGRAGGELFF